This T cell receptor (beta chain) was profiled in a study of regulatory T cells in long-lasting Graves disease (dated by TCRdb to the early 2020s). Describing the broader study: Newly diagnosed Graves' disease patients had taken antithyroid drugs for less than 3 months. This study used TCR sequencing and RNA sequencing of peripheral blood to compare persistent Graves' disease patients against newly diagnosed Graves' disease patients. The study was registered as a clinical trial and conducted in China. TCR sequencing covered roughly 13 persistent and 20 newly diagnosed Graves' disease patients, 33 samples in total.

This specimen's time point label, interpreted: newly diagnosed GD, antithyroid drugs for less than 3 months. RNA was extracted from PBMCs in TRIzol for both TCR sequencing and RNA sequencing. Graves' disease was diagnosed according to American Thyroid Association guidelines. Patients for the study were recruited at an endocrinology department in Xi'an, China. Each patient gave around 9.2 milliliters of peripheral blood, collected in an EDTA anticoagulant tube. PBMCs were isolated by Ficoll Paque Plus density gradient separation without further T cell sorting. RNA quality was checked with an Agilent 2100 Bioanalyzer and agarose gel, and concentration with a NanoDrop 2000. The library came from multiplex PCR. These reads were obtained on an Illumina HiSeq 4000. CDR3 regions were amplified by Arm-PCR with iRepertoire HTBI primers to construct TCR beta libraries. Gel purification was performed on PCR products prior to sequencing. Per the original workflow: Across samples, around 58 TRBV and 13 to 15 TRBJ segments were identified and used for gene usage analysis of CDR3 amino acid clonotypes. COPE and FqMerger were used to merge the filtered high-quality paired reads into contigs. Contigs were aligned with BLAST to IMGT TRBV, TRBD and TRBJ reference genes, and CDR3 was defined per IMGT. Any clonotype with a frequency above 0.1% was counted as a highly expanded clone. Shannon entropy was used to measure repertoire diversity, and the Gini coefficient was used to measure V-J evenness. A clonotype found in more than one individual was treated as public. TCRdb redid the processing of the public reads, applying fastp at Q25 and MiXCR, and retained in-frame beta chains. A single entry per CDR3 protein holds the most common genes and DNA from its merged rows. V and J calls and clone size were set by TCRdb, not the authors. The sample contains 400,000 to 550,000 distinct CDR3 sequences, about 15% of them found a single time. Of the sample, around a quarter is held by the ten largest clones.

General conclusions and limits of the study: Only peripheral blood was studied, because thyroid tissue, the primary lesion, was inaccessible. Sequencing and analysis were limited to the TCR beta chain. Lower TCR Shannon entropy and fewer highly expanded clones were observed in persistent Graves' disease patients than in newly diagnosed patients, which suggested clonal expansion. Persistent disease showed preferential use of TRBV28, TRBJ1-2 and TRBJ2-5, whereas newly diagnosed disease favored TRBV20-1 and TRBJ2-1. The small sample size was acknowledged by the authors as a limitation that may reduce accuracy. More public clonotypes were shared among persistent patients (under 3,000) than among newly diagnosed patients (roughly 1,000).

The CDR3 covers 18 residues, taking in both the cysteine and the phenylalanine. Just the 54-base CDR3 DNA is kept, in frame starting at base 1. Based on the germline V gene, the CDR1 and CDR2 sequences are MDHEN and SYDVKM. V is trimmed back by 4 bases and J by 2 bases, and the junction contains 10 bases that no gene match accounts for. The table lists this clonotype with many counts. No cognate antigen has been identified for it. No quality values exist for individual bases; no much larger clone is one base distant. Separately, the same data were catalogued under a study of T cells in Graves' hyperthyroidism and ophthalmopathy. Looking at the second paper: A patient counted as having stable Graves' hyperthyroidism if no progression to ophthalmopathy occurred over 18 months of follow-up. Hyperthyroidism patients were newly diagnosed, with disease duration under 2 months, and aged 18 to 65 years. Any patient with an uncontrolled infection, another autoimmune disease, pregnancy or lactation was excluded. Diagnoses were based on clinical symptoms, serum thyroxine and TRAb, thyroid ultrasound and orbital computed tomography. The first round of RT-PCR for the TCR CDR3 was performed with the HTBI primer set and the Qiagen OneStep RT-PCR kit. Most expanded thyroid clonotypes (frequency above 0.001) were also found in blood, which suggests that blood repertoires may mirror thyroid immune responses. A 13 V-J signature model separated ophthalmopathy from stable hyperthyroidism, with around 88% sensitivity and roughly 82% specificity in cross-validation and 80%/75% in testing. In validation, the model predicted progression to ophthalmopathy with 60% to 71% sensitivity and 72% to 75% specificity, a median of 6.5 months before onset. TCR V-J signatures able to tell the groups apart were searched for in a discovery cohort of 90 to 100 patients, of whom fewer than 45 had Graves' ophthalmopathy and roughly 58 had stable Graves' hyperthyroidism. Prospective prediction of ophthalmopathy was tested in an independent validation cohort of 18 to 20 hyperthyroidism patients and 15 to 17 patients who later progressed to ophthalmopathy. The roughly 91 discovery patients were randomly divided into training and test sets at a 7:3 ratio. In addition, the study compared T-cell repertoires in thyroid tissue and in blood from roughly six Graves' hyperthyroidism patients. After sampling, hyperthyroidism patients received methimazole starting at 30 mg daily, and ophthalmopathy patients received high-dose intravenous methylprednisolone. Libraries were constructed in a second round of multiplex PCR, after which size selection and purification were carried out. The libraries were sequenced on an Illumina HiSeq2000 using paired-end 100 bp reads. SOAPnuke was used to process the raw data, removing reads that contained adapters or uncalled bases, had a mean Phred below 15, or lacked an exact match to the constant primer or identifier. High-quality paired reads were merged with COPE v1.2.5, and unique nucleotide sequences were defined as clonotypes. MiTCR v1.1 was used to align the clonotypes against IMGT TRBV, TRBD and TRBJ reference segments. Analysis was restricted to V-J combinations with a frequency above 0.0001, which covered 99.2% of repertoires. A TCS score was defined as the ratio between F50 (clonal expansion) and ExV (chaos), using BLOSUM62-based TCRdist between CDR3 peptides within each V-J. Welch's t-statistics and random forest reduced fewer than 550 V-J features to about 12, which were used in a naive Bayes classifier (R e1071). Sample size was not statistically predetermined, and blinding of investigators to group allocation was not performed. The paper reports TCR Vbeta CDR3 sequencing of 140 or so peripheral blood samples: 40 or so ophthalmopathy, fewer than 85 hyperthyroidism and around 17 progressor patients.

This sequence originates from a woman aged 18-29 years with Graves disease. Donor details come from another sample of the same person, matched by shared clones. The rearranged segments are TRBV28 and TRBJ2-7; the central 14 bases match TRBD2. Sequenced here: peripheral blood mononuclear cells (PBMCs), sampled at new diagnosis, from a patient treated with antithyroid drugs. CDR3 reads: CASSSRLAGGIKTYEQYF. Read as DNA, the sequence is TGTGCCAGCAGTTCCAGACTAGCGGGAGGGATAAAAACCTACGAGCAGTACTTC.